This T cell receptor beta chain was found in a study of somatic mutations in cytotoxic T cells in rheumatoid arthritis. Study information: The authors flow-sorted some V beta antibody-stained T-cell populations at nearly 100% purity, including V beta1+ cells that they sequenced for TCRB. General study findings and limits: Significant differences in CD8+ T-cell clonality were not found between rheumatoid arthritis patients and healthy controls (age-matched).

Germline V CDR1 and CDR2: GTSNPN, SVGIG (reference sequence). Between the trimmed V and J ends, which lost 1 base and 13 bases, there was a span of 17 bases. The CDR3 contains 14 residues. Libraries were prepared by immunoSEQ multiplex PCR; TCRdb keeps only in-frame clonotypes and omits some of them. Found here are roughly 15,000 clones, 70% to 85% of them singletons; the top ten hold approximately 19%. For this clone: The antigen is undetermined.

Sequencing was performed on CD8+ T cells sorted from blood. The chain joins TRBV30 to TRBJ1-6; a weak D match, TRBD1 (6 bases). The receptor comes from an adult with rheumatoid arthritis. CDR3 sequence (DNA): TGTGCCTGGAGTGAGGGACAAACTTCATCCCCCCTCCACTTT. It is translated as CAWSEGQTSSPLHF.